This TCR beta chain was sequenced for a study of chemoradiotherapy in HPV16-positive cancers. The study, taken as a whole, reports: HPV-specific T cells were functionally defined from only a couple of HPV16-positive patients.

Profiling relied on immunoSEQ multiplex PCR, and the TCRdb table lists in-frame clones only, not all of them. Seen here are about 34,000 clones, around 92% observed once, and the top ten hold more than 3%. Of note for this clone: The target antigen is unknown.

This CDR3 has 16 residues. V shed 1 base and J 5 bases; nucleotides not matched to a gene: 7. Per germline, CDR1 MNHNS and CDR2 SASEGT. The genes are TRBV6-1 and TRBJ2-3, with 9 bases matching TRBD2. The sample in question was blood, obtained from a patient who underwent chemoradiotherapy. The clonotype was recovered from a human donor with HPV-associated anogenital cancer. The DNA of the CDR3 is TGTGCCAGCAGTGAAGAGGAGGCGGGGGGGCGAGATACGCAGTATTTT. As protein: CASSEEEAGGRDTQYF.